This T cell receptor beta chain is from a study of cytomegalovirus exposure and HLA in healthy donors. In the study overall: Later analysis reported that the approximately 130 validation repertoires shared the platform of the approximately 620 first-cohort repertoires. Study-wide results and caveats: The TCR clusters that emerged in the first cohort tended, a later analysis found, to co-occur in the approximately 120 validation repertoires. Per published reports, the classifier diagnosed cytomegalovirus status with high specificity and sensitivity.

As regards this clone: Its specificity is unknown.

The V end was cut by 7 bases, the J end by 4 bases, with 16 bases between. The V gene's germline CDR1 is GTSNPN and CDR2 SVGIG (reference sequence). This CDR3 is 13 amino acids long. Profiled with immunoSEQ multiplex PCR; TCRdb holds only in-frame clones, not every one. The table lists roughly 150,000 clones, approximately 88% of them singletons, with 2.5% to 4% in the top ten. Specimen: PBMCs. V and J are TRBV30 and TRBJ2-5; D remains unclear. The source of this sequence is a woman between 18 and 30 years old in good health and CMV-seropositive. CDR3 in DNA: TGTGCCTTTCGCGGTCAGTGGATAGAGACCCAGTACTTC. It is translated as CAFRGQWIETQYF.